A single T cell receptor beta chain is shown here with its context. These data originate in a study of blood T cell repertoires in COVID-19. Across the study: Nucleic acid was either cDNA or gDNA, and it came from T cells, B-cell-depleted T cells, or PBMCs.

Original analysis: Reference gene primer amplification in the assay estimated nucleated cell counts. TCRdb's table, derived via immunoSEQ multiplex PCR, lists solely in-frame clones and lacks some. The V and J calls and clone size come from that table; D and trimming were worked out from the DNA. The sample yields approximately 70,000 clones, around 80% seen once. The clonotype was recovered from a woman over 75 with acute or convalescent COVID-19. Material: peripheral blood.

DNA of the CDR3: TGCGCCAGCAGCAGAAGACAGGGCGTGACTGAGCAGTTCTTC. It yields the protein CASSRRQGVTEQFF. This chain joins TRBV5-1 and TRBJ2-1; 7 bases align to TRBD1. The CDR3 totals 14 residues. V lost 4 bases to trimming and J lost 9 bases; unmatched junction nucleotides: 10. CDR1 is SGHRS and CDR2 is YFSETQ in the germline V gene. The full variable domain, completed using reference TRBV5-1 and TRBJ2-1, is KAGVTQTPRYLIKTRGQQVTLSCSPISGHRSVSWYQQTPGQGLQFLFEYFSETQRNKGNFPGRFSGRQFSNSRSEMNVSTLELGDSALYLCASSRRQGVTEQFFGPGTRLTVL.